The 14 T cell receptor beta chains in this list originate from one sample, sequenced in a study of T cell responses to AZD1222 COVID-19 vaccine. Only in-frame clones appear in the TCRdb table, and some are missing; sequencing was by immunoSEQ multiplex PCR. This table has 110,000 or so clones, around 87% appearing once. The sequences come from peripheral blood, collected 28 days after the second AZD1222 dose. The receptors stem from an adult who received the AZD1222 COVID-19 vaccine.

The CDR3, as DNA: TGTGCCAGCAGCTTAAACAGGGGGCATGGGACTGAAGCTTTCTTT. Translated: CASSLNRGHGTEAFF. The chain employs TRBV7-8 and TRBJ1-1; 9 nucleotides line up with TRBD1. The CDR3 has 15 residues. CDR1 and CDR2 (germline): SGHVS, FQNEAQ. Trimming at V came to 2 bases and at J to 5 bases, leaving 6 bases not matched to a gene.

This chain uses TRBV5-6 with TRBJ1-1, with unresolved D. Germline CDR1 reads SGHDT; CDR2 reads YYEEEE. V dropped 6 bases and J dropped 0 bases, with 6 bases sitting between them. The CDR3 runs to 12 residues. The CDR3 here is CASNQLNTEAFF. The CDR3 DNA is TGTGCCAGCAACCAGTTGAACACTGAAGCTTTCTTT.

This clone was recorded only once. This sequence joins TRBV7-2 and TRBJ2-7, with D maybe TRBD1 (6 bases). The CDR3 runs 14 residues. The germline V gene encodes CDR1 SGHTA and CDR2 FQGNSA. The V and J ends lost 2 bases and 2 bases respectively, with 10 bases between them. CDR3 DNA: TGTGCCAGCAGCTTAACTGGACAGCCCTACGAGCAGTACTTC. It translates to CASSLTGQPYEQYF.

The V call is TRBV9, the J call TRBJ2-2, with D unclear. V was cut by 2 bases and J by 6 bases, with 14 bases left in between. The CDR3 runs to 15 residues. CDR1 and CDR2 (germline): SGDLS, YYNGEE. CDR3 amino acids: CASSVFGRGSGELFF. The CDR3 region has the DNA TGTGCCAGCAGCGTGTTCGGTCGAGGTTCCGGGGAGCTGTTTTTT.

This clone turned up a few times. The rearrangement joins TRBV11-1 to TRBJ2-3; no firm D call. Trimming removed 5 bases from V and 5 bases from J, with 11 bases in between. Germline V gives CDR1 SGHAT, CDR2 FQDESV (reference sequence). This CDR3 is 13 amino acids long. The CDR3 region has the DNA TGTGCCAGCAGCACCCAGAGTAGAGATACGCAGTATTTT. It yields the protein CASSTQSRDTQYF.

DNA for the CDR3: TGCAGCGTTGAAAAGCAGGGAGGGGGTTATGGCTACACCTTC. Protein product: CSVEKQGGGYGYTF. This chain links TRBV29-1 with TRBJ1-2; maybe TRBD1 (6 bases). V gave up 2 bases and J gave up 5 bases, with 15 bases separating them. Germline assignment: CDR1 SQVTM and CDR2 ANQGSEA. This CDR3 is 14 amino acids long.

The V gene is TRBV29-1, the J gene TRBJ1-2; D perhaps matches TRBD1 (5 bases). Deletions cut 4 bases from V and 6 bases from J, with 18 bases between. CDR1 SQVTM and CDR2 ANQGSEA come from the germline V gene. CDR3 length: 14 amino acids. The CDR3 DNA reads as TGCAGCGTTGGCGGGACGCCGGGGGAGGATGGCTACACCTTC. Its protein product is CSVGGTPGEDGYTF.

The J gene is TRBJ2-7, the V gene TRBV6-5, with 7 bases that match TRBD2. The ends lost 8 bases at V and 4 bases at J; junction bases unmatched: 14. In germline, CDR1 is MNHEY, CDR2 SVGAGI. This CDR3 is built from 15 residues. The CDR3 coding sequence is TGTGCCAGCCGAAGGGGAAGCGGGAAGAGTTACGAGCAGTACTTC. It encodes CASRRGSGKSYEQYF.

This chain connects TRBV28 to TRBJ2-1; 7 positions match TRBD2. Germline V gene sequence: CDR1 MDHEN, CDR2 SYDVKM. The length of the CDR3 is 16 residues. V lost 5 bases to trimming and J lost 10 bases; unmatched junction nucleotides: 17. The CDR3 DNA reads TGTGCCAGCAGTCACCCTCGGGACTACTCTCGGGGAGAGCAGTTCTTC. This translates into CASSHPRDYSRGEQFF.

The chain combines TRBV2 with TRBJ1-5, with a tentative D call TRBD1 (6 bases). The V end was cut by 7 bases, the J end by 2 bases, with 12 bases between. The CDR3 sequence is 14 residues long. In germline, CDR1 is SNHLY, CDR2 FYNNEI. CDR3 coding DNA: TGTGCCAGCAAAGAGGACAGTGGCAATCAGCCCCAGCATTTT. Translating it yields CASKEDSGNQPQHF.

The V call is TRBV9, the J call TRBJ1-2; a possible D gene is TRBD1 (6 bases). The germline gives CDR1 SGDLS, CDR2 YYNGEE. The CDR3 has 13 residues. Deletions cut 4 bases from V and 6 bases from J, with 13 bases between. DNA of the CDR3: TGTGCCAGCAGCCCATGGGGGGCCGATGGCTACACCTTC. This gives the protein CASSPWGADGYTF.

In this sample, this clone turned up once. The chain joins TRBV6-1 to TRBJ2-7, with TRBD1 as a possible D gene (5 bases). Looked up from germline, CDR1 is MNHNS and CDR2 is SASEGT. The germline V and J ends were trimmed by 4 bases and 9 bases, with 25 bases remaining between them. The CDR3 runs to 16 residues. CDR3 residues: CASSARQTGLSFRQYF. The CDR3 nucleotides read TGTGCCAGCAGTGCCCGACAGACGGGTCTGTCTTTCCGGCAGTACTTC.

The rearrangement links TRBV7-6 to TRBJ1-5, with a possible D match to TRBD1 (6 bases). Trimming took off 5 bases at V and 7 bases at J, with 12 bases between the two ends. The CDR3 length is 13 residues. Germline V lookup: CDR1 SGHVS, CDR2 FNYEAQ. CDR3 amino acids: CASSPWDNQPQHF. CDR3 in DNA: TGTGCCAGCAGCCCCTGGGACAACCAGCCCCAGCATTTT.

V and J are TRBV7-6 and TRBJ2-3; no clear D. CDR3 size: 15 residues. Germline V gene data show CDR1 as SGHVS and CDR2 as FNYEAQ. Trimming pared 2 bases from V and 3 bases from J, leaving 12 bases between. CDR3 sequence reads: CASSLSGGWTDTQYF. The CDR3 DNA reads TGTGCCAGCAGCTTAAGTGGTGGGTGGACAGATACGCAGTATTTT.